A selection of T cell receptor beta chains follows, all from one sample in a study of spatial heterogeneity in lung cancer. One entry per CDR3 protein results from TCRdb running MiXCR on the 5' RACE reads. The table has 15,000 to 20,000 distinct CDR3 sequences, more than 5.5% seen once; the top ten hold 3% to 4%. The specimen was lung tumor tissue, collected at surgery. The receptors here all came from a female donor with early-stage non-small cell lung cancer. Both conserved end residues are part of each CDR3. The D gene is left open where the match is weak. Expanded clones are given a class, and other clones once, few, many or no size at all.

clone size	V gene	D gene	J gene	CDR3 DNA	CDR3 protein
many	TRBV20-1	TRBD2	TRBJ2-1	TGCAGTGCTAGATTTGGCGGGAGGTACAATGAGCAGTTCTTC	CSARFGGRYNEQFF
medium-sized	TRBV5-1	NA	TRBJ2-1	TGCGCCAGCAGCTTGGCCGGGGTAGGAGTCGGCTGGAATGAGCAGTTCTTC	CASSLAGVGVGWNEQFF
many	TRBV20-1	NA	TRBJ1-2	TGCAGTGCTAGAGGCCGGATGAACTATGGCTACACCTTC	CSARGRMNYGYTF
medium-sized	TRBV28	NA	TRBJ2-3	TGTGCCAGCAGTTTATTGGGGGCGCGGGGCACAGATACGCAGTATTTT	CASSLLGARGTDTQYF
many	TRBV4-2	NA	TRBJ2-7	TGTGCCAGCAGCCAAGTACAGGGTTCCTCCTACGAGCAGTACTTC	CASSQVQGSSYEQYF
NA	TRBV10-3	NA	TRBJ2-2	TGTGCCATCTCCGGGACAAGTGACACCGGGGAGCTGTTTTTT	CAISGTSDTGELFF
many	TRBV29-1	NA	TRBJ2-3	TGCAGCGTTGAAGATGGGTCGGGCACAGATACGCAGTATTTT	CSVEDGSGTDTQYF
medium-sized	TRBV20-1	NA	TRBJ1-5	TGCAGTCCGGGTGGGGGGAGCAATCAGCCCCAGCATTTT	CSPGGGSNQPQHF
medium-sized	TRBV11-2	TRBD2	TRBJ2-7	TGTGCCAGCAGCTCTAAGTCCGGGACTACCTACGAGCAGTACTTC	CASSSKSGTTYEQYF
many	TRBV7-9	NA	TRBJ1-1	TGTGCCAGCAGCCCCCGCGGCCTTAACACTGAAGCTTTCTTT	CASSPRGLNTEAFF
many	TRBV4-1	NA	TRBJ2-4	TGCGCCAGCAGCCATCACACCGGGGGAGCCAAAAACATTCAGTACTTC	CASSHHTGGAKNIQYF
many	TRBV20-1	TRBD2	TRBJ2-5	TGCAGTGCTAGGGGATTAGCGGGAGGGCAAGAGACCCAGTACTTC	CSARGLAGGQETQYF
NA	TRBV9	TRBD1	TRBJ1-1	TGTGCCAGCAGCGTAGAGGGACAGGGGACTGGCGAAGCTTTCTTT	CASSVEGQGTGEAFF
many	TRBV15	NA	TRBJ1-5	TGTGCCACCAACAGAGACCGGGCAGGCAATCAGCCCCAGCATTTT	CATNRDRAGNQPQHF
medium-sized	TRBV5-1	NA	TRBJ2-3	TGCGCCAGCAGCGAGGGACCGCCGGATACGCAGTATTTT	CASSEGPPDTQYF
medium-sized	TRBV30	NA	TRBJ1-1	TGTGCCTGGAGCGGAGGACAGTTTGAAGCTTTCTTT	CAWSGGQFEAFF
many	TRBV29-1	NA	TRBJ2-3	TGCAGCGTTGGGGACAGCACAGATACGCAGTATTTT	CSVGDSTDTQYF
many	TRBV4-1	TRBD2	TRBJ2-3	TGCGCCAGCAGCCAAGAAAGCCCCCTAGCGGGGAGCACAGATACGCAGTATTTT	CASSQESPLAGSTDTQYF
many	TRBV20-1	NA	TRBJ1-5	TGCAGTGCTAGGTTGACAGGAAGCAATCAGCCCCAGCATTTT	CSARLTGSNQPQHF
many	TRBV7-2	TRBD2	TRBJ2-5	TGTGCCAGCAGCTTAGTCCCCCTGTTAGCGGGCCCCAAGACCCAGTACTTC	CASSLVPLLAGPKTQYF
many	TRBV27	TRBD1	TRBJ1-1	TGTGCCAGCAGTTTATCCAGGGACAGGGCCACTGAAGCTTTCTTT	CASSLSRDRATEAFF
NA	TRBV11-2	NA	TRBJ2-5	TGTGCCAGCAGCCGCGGGCCGGGCGAGACCCAGTACTTC	CASSRGPGETQYF
medium-sized	TRBV10-2	TRBD1	TRBJ2-1	TGCGCCAGCAGAATCGGACAGGGCGTGACAGAGCAGTTCTTC	CASRIGQGVTEQFF
many	TRBV28	NA	TRBJ1-1	TGTGCCAGCAGTTCACTTGGGCAAGGGAACACTGAAGCTTTCTTT	CASSSLGQGNTEAFF
many	TRBV27	NA	TRBJ2-6	TGTGCGACTTCCCGGCCAGGGCGTGGGGCCAACGTCCTGACTTTC	CATSRPGRGANVLTF
many	TRBV7-2	NA	TRBJ1-2	TGTGCCAGCAGCTTATCTACAGGCCAGCGAACTTCTAACTATGGCTACACCTTC	CASSLSTGQRTSNYGYTF
few	TRBV20-1	TRBD1	TRBJ1-3	TGCAGTGGGACGGGACAGGAGGGTACCATATATTTT	CSGTGQEGTIYF
many	TRBV7-2	NA	TRBJ1-1	TGTGCCAGCAGCTCCGACAGAATAATTACGAACACTGAAGCTTTCTTT	CASSSDRIITNTEAFF
many	TRBV10-3	TRBD1	TRBJ1-6	TGTGCCATCAAGGGACAGGTTGATTCACCCCTCCACTTT	CAIKGQVDSPLHF
medium-sized	TRBV6-5	NA	TRBJ1-2	TGTGCCAGCAGTTATCTGGGGGAGGAGGGCTACACCTTC	CASSYLGEEGYTF
many	TRBV5-6	TRBD2	TRBJ2-1	TGTGCCAGCAGCGGATCGGGACTAGCGGGATTACGCTCCTACAATGAGCAGTTCTTC	CASSGSGLAGLRSYNEQFF
many	TRBV7-2	NA	TRBJ1-6	TGTGCCAGCAGCTTAGACACGGGAAGCAATTCACCCCTCCACTTT	CASSLDTGSNSPLHF
many	TRBV20-1	NA	TRBJ1-2	TGCAGTGCTAGGGGGGTGGGCGCCCAAGCTAACTATGGCTACACCTTC	CSARGVGAQANYGYTF
medium-sized	TRBV3-1	TRBD1	TRBJ1-1	TGTGCCAGCAGCCAGGACAGGAGGAACACTGAAGCTTTCTTT	CASSQDRRNTEAFF
many	TRBV7-9	NA	TRBJ1-1	TGTGCCAGCAGCTTAGTGGGGAGAAGCACTGAAGCTTTCTTT	CASSLVGRSTEAFF
many	TRBV20-1	NA	TRBJ1-1	TGCAGTGCTTCTCATACTATGGCTGAAGCTTTCTTT	CSASHTMAEAFF
many	TRBV27	NA	TRBJ2-2	TGTGCCAGCAGCCCCGGTTGGGCGAACACCGGGGAGCTGTTTTTT	CASSPGWANTGELFF
many	TRBV19	NA	TRBJ1-2	TGTGCCAGTAGTACCTTCTATGGCTACACCTTC	CASSTFYGYTF
many	TRBV28	TRBD1	TRBJ2-4	TGTGCCAGCAGTGGGACAGGTAACACCATTCAGTACTTC	CASSGTGNTIQYF
many	TRBV6-5	NA	TRBJ2-2	TGTGCCAGCAGTAGAACCAACACCGGGGAGCTGTTTTTT	CASSRTNTGELFF
few	TRBV7-6	NA	TRBJ2-3	TGTGCCAGCAGCCCGCAACGAACCGGAGATACGCAGTATTTT	CASSPQRTGDTQYF
many	TRBV6-6	NA	TRBJ1-4	TGTGCCAGCAGCTCCCGTGAAGCAGAAAAACTGTTTTTT	CASSSREAEKLFF
NA	TRBV5-5	NA	TRBJ1-6	TGTGCCAGCAGCCTCGTGAGCTATAATTCACCCCTCCACTTT	CASSLVSYNSPLHF
many	TRBV5-1	NA	TRBJ1-1	TGCGCCAGCAGCTTAGATCGAACACTGAACACTGAAGCTTTCTTT	CASSLDRTLNTEAFF
many	TRBV6-5	TRBD1	TRBJ1-2	TGTGCCAGCAGTTCCTTACCGGGACAGGGGGCTCGGTATGGCTACACCTTC	CASSSLPGQGARYGYTF
NA	TRBV6-2/TRBV6-3	NA	TRBJ2-7	TGTGCCAGCAGCCCGGGACATGGCTACGAGCAGTACTTC	CASSPGHGYEQYF